This entry describes one T cell receptor beta chain. This sample was included in a study of beta chain features in type 1 diabetes. The authors reverse transcribed all of the isolated RNA, so sequencing captured expressed TCRB transcripts. Here immunoSEQ multiplex PCR was the method, and the copy in TCRdb shows in-frame clones only, minus some. The sample records about 900,000 clones, roughly 16% being singletons. Trimming removed 1 base at V and 11 bases at J, with 20 bases between. Germline V gene sequence: CDR1 SGHAT, CDR2 FQNNGV. This CDR3 has 15 amino acids. The chain is built from TRBV11-2 and TRBJ2-5; maybe TRBD2 (6 bases). The sequencing sample was made of naive CD4+ T cells from blood. This sequence originates from a young woman in good health. The CDR3 bases are TGTGCCAGCAGCTTAGGACCCCGAGGTGGGAGCGGGCAGTACTTC. This encodes CASSLGPRGGSGQYF.